This T cell receptor beta chain was sequenced during a study of blood T cell repertoires in COVID-19. Study-wide context: Whether acute or convalescent, the COVID-19 samples came from the United States, Italy and Spain.

V dropped 2 bases and J dropped 5 bases, with 10 bases sitting between them. The length of the CDR3 is 14 residues. Germline CDR1 reads SGHRS; CDR2 reads YFSETQ. This clone was detected only a few times. How the authors handled the data: How many nucleated cells were present was estimated from reference gene primer amplification. Profiled with immunoSEQ multiplex PCR; TCRdb holds only in-frame clones, not every one. Clone size and the V and J calls come from that table; the DNA yielded D and trimming. Of around 290,000 clones in the sample, 91% were seen once. Patients in Seattle were enrolled during active infection, then followed longitudinally.

This sequence joins TRBV5-1 and TRBJ1-4; no reliable D call. This clonotype was obtained from a woman aged 30 to 39 with COVID-19, enrolled during active disease. The sequenced material came from peripheral blood. For the CDR3, the DNA is TGCGCCAGCAGCTTCTCCGGGAACAATGAAAAACTGTTTTTT. Residues: CASSFSGNNEKLFF. Using reference TRBV5-1 and TRBJ1-4 for the parts outside the CDR3, the full variable domain is KAGVTQTPRYLIKTRGQQVTLSCSPISGHRSVSWYQQTPGQGLQFLFEYFSETQRNKGNFPGRFSGRQFSNSRSEMNVSTLELGDSALYLCASSFSGNNEKLFFGSGTQLSVL.